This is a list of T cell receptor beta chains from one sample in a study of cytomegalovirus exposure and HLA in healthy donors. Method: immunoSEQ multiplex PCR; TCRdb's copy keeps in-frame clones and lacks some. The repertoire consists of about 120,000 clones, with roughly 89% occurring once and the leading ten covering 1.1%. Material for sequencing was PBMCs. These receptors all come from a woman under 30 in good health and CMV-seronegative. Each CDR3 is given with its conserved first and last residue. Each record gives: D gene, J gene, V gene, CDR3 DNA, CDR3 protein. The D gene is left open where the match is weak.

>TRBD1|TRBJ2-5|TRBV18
TGTGCCAGCTCACCAGGACAGGGTGAGACCCAGTACTTC
CASSPGQGETQYF
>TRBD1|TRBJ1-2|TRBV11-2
TGTGCCAGCAGCCCCCGACAGGGGGGATCCTATGGCTACACCTTC
CASSPRQGGSYGYTF
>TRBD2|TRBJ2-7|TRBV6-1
TGTGCCAGCAGTGAAATTGGCGGGAGTCTATACGAGCAGTACTTC
CASSEIGGSLYEQYF
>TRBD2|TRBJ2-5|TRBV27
TGTGCCAGCAGAGTACTAGCGGGAGCCCCAGAGACCCAGTACTTC
CASRVLAGAPETQYF
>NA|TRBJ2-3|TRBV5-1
TGCGCCAGCAGCTTGTTAGAGATACCTAGCACAGATACGCAGTATTTT
CASSLLEIPSTDTQYF
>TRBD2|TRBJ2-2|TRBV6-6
TGTGCCAGCGGATTACTAGCGCCGAACACCGGGGAGCTGTTTTTT
CASGLLAPNTGELFF
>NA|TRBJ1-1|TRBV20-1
TGCAGTGCTAGACCTGTCGCTGAAGCTTTCTTT
CSARPVAEAFF
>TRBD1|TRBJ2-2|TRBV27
TGTGCCAGCAAGGACAGGGGGTTGTCCGGGGAGCTGTTTTTT
CASKDRGLSGELFF
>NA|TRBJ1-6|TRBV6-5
TGTGCCAGCAGTCCAGGAAATTCACCCCTCCACTTT
CASSPGNSPLHF
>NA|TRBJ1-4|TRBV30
TGTGCCTGGAGTGTTCGGGGAGGGAATGAAAAACTGTTTTTT
CAWSVRGGNEKLFF